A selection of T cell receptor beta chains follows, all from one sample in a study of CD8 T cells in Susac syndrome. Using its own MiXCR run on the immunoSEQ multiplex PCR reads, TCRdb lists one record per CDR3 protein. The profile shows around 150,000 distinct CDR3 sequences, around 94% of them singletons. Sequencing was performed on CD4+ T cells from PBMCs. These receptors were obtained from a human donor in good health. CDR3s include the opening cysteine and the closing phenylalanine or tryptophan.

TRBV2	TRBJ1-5	CASRDTGILSDQPQHF
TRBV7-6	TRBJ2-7	CASSPSVVERQYF
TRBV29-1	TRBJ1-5	CSVPVREGANQPQHF
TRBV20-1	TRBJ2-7	CSALDRGYGYEQYF
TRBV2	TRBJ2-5	CASSDNYQETQYF
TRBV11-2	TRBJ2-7	CASSSYDRVTYEQYF
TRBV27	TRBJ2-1	CATGSGASGEREQFF
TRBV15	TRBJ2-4	CATSQGGIAKNIQYF
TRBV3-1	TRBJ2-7	CASSQGPGQVYEQYF
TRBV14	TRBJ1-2	CASSQGQRYGYTF
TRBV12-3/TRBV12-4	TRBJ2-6	CASTPPRGQGSGANVLTF
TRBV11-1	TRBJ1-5	CASSRQGDQPQHF
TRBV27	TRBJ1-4	CASSGGGTASEKLFF
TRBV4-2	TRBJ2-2	CASSQEAGAGELFF
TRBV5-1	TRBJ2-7	CASSLGPPTYEQYF
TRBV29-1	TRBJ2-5	CSVVYVGGSQETQYF
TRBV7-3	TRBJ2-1	CASSLNGRGGLYNEQFF
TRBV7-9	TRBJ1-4	CASSLVGTGEKLFF
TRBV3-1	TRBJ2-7	CASRSLNYEQYF
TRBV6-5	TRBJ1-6	CASSYLQGNSPLHF
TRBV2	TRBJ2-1	CASSEEGSSYNEQFF
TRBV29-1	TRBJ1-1	CSVEDPEAFF
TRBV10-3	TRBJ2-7	CAINPDRAGEQYF
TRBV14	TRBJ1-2	CASTSPGRINYGYTF
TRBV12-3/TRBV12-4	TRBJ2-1	CASSPQFSYNEQFF
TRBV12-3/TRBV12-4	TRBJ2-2	CASAQTGELFF
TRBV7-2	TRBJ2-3	CASLSGLSTDTQYF
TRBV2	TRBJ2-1	CASRGRTGQAYNEQFF
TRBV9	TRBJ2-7	CASSPGQLGEQYF
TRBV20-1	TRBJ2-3	CSARERGAADTQYF
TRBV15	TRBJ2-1	CATSSGLSDNEQFF
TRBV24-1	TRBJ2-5	CATGSGGKETQYF
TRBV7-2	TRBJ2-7	CASSITGTNSYEQYF
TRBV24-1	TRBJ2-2	CATTSGGELFF
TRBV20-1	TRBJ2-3	CSAGRHGDTQYF
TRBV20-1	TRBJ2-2	CSARHPSGGFTGELFF
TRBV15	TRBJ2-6	CATSREAGANVLTF
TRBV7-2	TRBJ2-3	CASSFQRGGGDTQYF
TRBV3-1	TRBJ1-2	CASSQLTVGGGYTF
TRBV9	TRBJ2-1	CASSVAGRSEQFF
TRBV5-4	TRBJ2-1	CASTGEYNEQFF
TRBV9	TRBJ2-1	CASSPLAGGFYNEQFF
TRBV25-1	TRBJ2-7	CASSPGTYEQYF
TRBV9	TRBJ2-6	CASSAGGLGANVLTF
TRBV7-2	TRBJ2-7	CASSSPPTEQYF
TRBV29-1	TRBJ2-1	CSVDARFNEQFF